The 18 T cell receptor beta chains below all came from one sample that was sequenced in a study of CD8 T cells in Susac syndrome. Reverse transcription of about 0.5 to 1 ug RNA was carried out with random hexamers. TCRdb re-called the immunoSEQ multiplex PCR reads with MiXCR, one entry per CDR3 protein. This repertoire shows around 130,000 distinct CDR3 sequences, 75% to 90% found once; its top ten account for roughly 0.5%. Sequencing was performed on CD8+ T cells from PBMCs. The receptor set was obtained from a human donor with multiple sclerosis.

This clonotype turned up a few times. The CDR3: CASSYGTLGRTEAFF. CDR3 sequence (DNA): TGTGCCAGCAGTTATGGGACACTAGGGAGAACTGAAGCTTTCTTT. V and J are TRBV6-6 and TRBJ1-1; a weak D match, TRBD1 (6 bases). This CDR3 is built from 15 residues. Germline-derived CDR1 and CDR2 are MNHNY and SVGAGI (reference sequence). Trimming removed 3 bases from V and 5 bases from J, with 16 bases in between.

The V gene is TRBV9, the J gene TRBJ2-3, with D tentatively TRBD2 (5 bases). V was shortened by 3 bases and J by 0 bases, with 8 bases between the two germline ends. Germline CDR1 is SGDLS and CDR2 is YYNGEE. The CDR3 length is 14 residues. The CDR3 loop reads CASSGEPSTDTQYF. The CDR3 region has the DNA TGTGCCAGCAGCGGGGAGCCTAGCACAGATACGCAGTATTTT.

The rearrangement uses TRBV6-2 or TRBV6-3 and TRBJ1-5; 7 bases map to TRBD1. Losses at the gene ends were 4 bases for V and 3 bases for J; bases not matched to a gene: 6. This CDR3 has 15 residues. Germline CDR1 reads MNHEY; CDR2 reads SVGEGT. The CDR3 protein is CASSFWTGPNQPQHF. DNA of the CDR3: TGTGCCAGCAGTTTCTGGACAGGACCCAATCAGCCCCAGCATTTT.

The genes are TRBV7-6 and TRBJ2-2; D gene ambiguous. Trimming pared 1 base from V and 6 bases from J, leaving 6 bases between. Germline loops: CDR1 SGHVS, CDR2 FNYEAQ. CDR3 length: 13 amino acids. The CDR3 DNA reads as TGTGCCAGCAGCTTAGTCACACCCGGGGAGCTGTTTTTT. It translates to CASSLVTPGELFF.

The chain recombines TRBV19 with TRBJ1-5, with D possibly TRBD1 on 6 matching bases. The V end lost 2 bases, the J end lost 9 bases, and 11 bases lay between the germline ends. The CDR3 is 13 amino acids. The germline gives CDR1 LNHDA, CDR2 SQIVND (reference sequence). As DNA, the CDR3 is TGTGCCAGTAGTATACAGGGGATACGGCCCCAGCATTTT. Protein sequence: CASSIQGIRPQHF.

The DNA of the CDR3 is TGTGCCAGCAGCGCCCTGGGGGGTGAGAACACTGAAGCTTTCTTT. This translates into CASSALGGENTEAFF. This chain connects TRBV7-6 to TRBJ1-1, with a weak D call TRBD1 (5 bases). Trimming stripped 5 bases from V and 1 base from J, with 14 bases between. Looked up from germline, CDR1 is SGHVS and CDR2 is FNYEAQ. The CDR3 is 15 residues long.

This chain uses TRBV4-1 with TRBJ2-1; D might be TRBD1 (6 bases). With 3 bases removed from V and 4 bases from J, the gap between germline ends came to 13 bases. The germline CDR1 and CDR2 sequences are MGHRA and YSYEKL. CDR3 length: 15 residues. In DNA, the CDR3 is TGCGCCAGCAGCCAGGACAGATTCACTTACAATGAGCAGTTCTTC. Its protein is CASSQDRFTYNEQFF.

The gene calls are TRBV19 and TRBJ1-2; D remains ambiguous. Per germline, CDR1 LNHDA and CDR2 SQIVND (reference sequence). Deletions cut 3 bases from V and 4 bases from J, with 9 bases between. This CDR3 region has 13 residues. The CDR3 DNA reads TGTGCCAGTAGTATTGACCCTGGCTATGGCTACACCTTC. Translating gives CASSIDPGYGYTF. The full variable domain, in which reference TRBV19 and TRBJ1-2 provide the parts outside the CDR3, is DGGITQSPKYLFRKEGQNVTLSCEQNLNHDAMYWYRQDPGQGLRLIYYSQIVNDFQKGDIAEGYSVSREKKESFPLTVTSAQKNPTAFYLCASSIDPGYGYTFGSGTRLTVV.

The chain combines TRBV4-1 with TRBJ1-5, with 7 bases matching TRBD1. V shed 4 bases, J shed 0 bases, and the junction held 6 bases outside the gene matches. Germline V CDR1 and CDR2: MGHRA, YSYEKL. CDR3 length: 16 residues. CDR3 coding DNA: TGCGCCAGCAGCCCCAGGGACAGCTATAGCAATCAGCCCCAGCATTTT. Translation: CASSPRDSYSNQPQHF.

V is TRBV11-3 and J is TRBJ2-5; 8 bases map to TRBD2. The CDR3 has 17 residues. Trimming cost V 0 bases and J 1 base; bases outside gene matches: 7. Germline V gene sequence: CDR1 SGHNT, CDR2 YENEEA. This chain's CDR3 is CASSLDGREGGQETQYF. The CDR3, as DNA: TGTGCCAGCAGCTTAGACGGCCGGGAGGGGGGCCAAGAGACCCAGTACTTC.

The chain combines TRBV20-1 with TRBJ2-1, with TRBD2 matching over 11 bases. V lost 5 bases, J lost 4 bases, and 7 bases stayed unmatched. The CDR3 is 15 amino acids. Germline V gene sequence: CDR1 DFQATT, CDR2 SNEGSKA (reference sequence). The CDR3 here is CSALPGTSGYNEQFF. DNA of the CDR3: TGCAGTGCTCTACCGGGGACTAGCGGATACAATGAGCAGTTCTTC.

This clonotype appeared a single time. This rearrangement joins TRBV4-1 to TRBJ1-1; 7 nucleotides agree with TRBD1. Germline V lookup: CDR1 MGHRA, CDR2 YSYEKL. With 2 bases clipped from V and 4 bases from J, the junction kept 7 bases outside the gene matches. There are 15 residues in the CDR3. The CDR3 here is CASSQSTGVRTEAFF. The CDR3 DNA reads TGCGCCAGCAGCCAATCAACAGGGGTTCGCACTGAAGCTTTCTTT.

In this sample, this clonotype turned up once. V gene TRBV19 combines with J gene TRBJ2-1; D unresolved. Germline-derived CDR1 and CDR2 are LNHDA and SQIVND (reference sequence). The germline V and J ends were trimmed by 1 base and 6 bases, with 7 bases remaining between them. CDR3 length equals 13 residues. CDR3 region: CASSIGAINEQFF. The CDR3 DNA sequence: TGTGCCAGTAGTATAGGTGCTATCAATGAGCAGTTCTTC.

This clonotype showed up just once. The rearrangement joins TRBV7-8 to TRBJ2-7; D tentatively reads TRBD1 or TRBD2 (6 bases each). V was cut by 5 bases and J by 4 bases, with 18 bases left in between. CDR3 length equals 15 residues. Germline-derived CDR1 and CDR2 are SGHVS and FQNEAQ. CDR3 DNA sequence: TGTGCCAGCAGCGCCGTCACAGGGAGCGGGTACGAGCAGTACGTC. This sequence encodes CASSAVTGSGYEQYV.

The chain combines TRBV5-6 with TRBJ1-2; no clear D gene. Between the trimmed V and J ends, which lost 5 bases and 8 bases, there was a span of 13 bases. This CDR3 comprises 12 residues. Germline V CDR1 and CDR2: SGHDT, YYEEEE. CDR3 DNA sequence: TGTGCCAGCAGGCCAGGTGCGGGAGGCTACACCTTC. Its translation is CASRPGAGGYTF. Full variable domain (missing parts from reference TRBV5-6 and TRBJ1-2): DAGVTQSPTHLIKTRGQQVTLRCSPKSGHDTVSWYQQALGQGPQFIFQYYEEEERQRGNFPDRFSGHQFPNYSSELNVNALLLGDSALYLCASRPGAGGYTFGSGTRLTVV.

The genes are TRBV7-6 and TRBJ1-1; no reliable D call. V was trimmed by 7 bases and J by 1 base, leaving 16 bases between them. Germline V CDR1 and CDR2: SGHVS, FNYEAQ. The CDR3 loop spans 15 amino acids. The CDR3 loop reads CASTAERDGNTEAFF. CDR3 coding DNA: TGTGCCAGCACCGCCGAACGGGATGGGAACACTGAAGCTTTCTTT. Full variable domain (rest looked up from reference TRBV7-6 and TRBJ1-1): GAGVSQSPRYKVTKRGQDVALRCDPISGHVSLYWYRQALGQGPEFLTYFNYEAQQDKSGLPNDRFSAERPEGSISTLTIQRTEQRDSAMYRCASTAERDGNTEAFFGQGTRLTVV.

The V call is TRBV7-9, the J call TRBJ2-1, with no clear D. Trimming pared 1 base from V and 2 bases from J, leaving 12 bases between. This CDR3 spans 16 amino acids. Per the germline V gene, CDR1 is SEHNR and CDR2 is FQNEAQ (reference sequence). The CDR3 loop reads CASSLGPTGPYNEQFF. In DNA, the CDR3 is TGTGCCAGCAGCTTAGGACCCACCGGCCCCTACAATGAGCAGTTCTTC.

The genes are TRBV11-1 and TRBJ2-1, with TRBD2 identical over 9 bases. Germline assignment: CDR1 SGHAT and CDR2 FQDESV (reference sequence). CDR3 length: 18 amino acids. The trim removed 4 bases at V and 1 base at J, leaving 11 bases unmatched. The CDR3 sequence is CASSSRLAVALSYNEQFF. CDR3 DNA: TGTGCCAGCAGCTCCCGACTAGCGGTAGCCTTATCCTACAATGAGCAGTTCTTC.